The following is a TCR beta chain sequence with its context. Measured with immunoSEQ multiplex PCR; TCRdb has only the in-frame clones, and not every one. The sample lists some 150,000 clones, over 85% occurring once. The sample originates from a study of control samples from healthy donors and cancer patients. V lost 3 bases and J lost 7, with 18 bases in between. Germline V gene sequence: CDR1 DFQATT, CDR2 SNEGSKA (reference sequence). This CDR3 has 14 residues. The sequenced sample was blood. The gene calls are TRBV20-1 and TRBJ1-2; TRBD1 might be the D (6 bases). The TCR was taken from a woman aged 60-70 years in good health. This CDR3 is CSASGDTGAVGYTF. DNA of the CDR3: TGCAGTGCTAGTGGGGACACGGGGGCCGTTGGCTACACCTTC.